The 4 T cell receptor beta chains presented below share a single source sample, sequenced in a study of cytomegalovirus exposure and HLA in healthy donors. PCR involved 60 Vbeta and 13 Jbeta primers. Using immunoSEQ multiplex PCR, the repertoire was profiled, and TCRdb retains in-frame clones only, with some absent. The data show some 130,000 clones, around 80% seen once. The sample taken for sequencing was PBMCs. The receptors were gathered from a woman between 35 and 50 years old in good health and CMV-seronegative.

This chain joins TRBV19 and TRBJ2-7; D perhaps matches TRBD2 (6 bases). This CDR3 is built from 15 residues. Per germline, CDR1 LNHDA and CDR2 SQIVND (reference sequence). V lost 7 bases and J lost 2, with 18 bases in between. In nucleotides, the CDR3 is TGTGCCAGTACCCCGGCCGGAGGGACCACCTACGAGCAGTACTTC. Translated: CASTPAGGTTYEQYF.

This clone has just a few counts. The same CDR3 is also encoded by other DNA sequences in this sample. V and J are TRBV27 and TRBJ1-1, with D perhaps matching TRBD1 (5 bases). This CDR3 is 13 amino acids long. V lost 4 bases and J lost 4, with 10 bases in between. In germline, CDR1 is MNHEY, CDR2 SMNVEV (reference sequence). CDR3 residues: CASSSGGGTEAFF. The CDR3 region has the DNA TGTGCCAGCAGTTCGGGGGGTGGCACTGAAGCTTTCTTT.

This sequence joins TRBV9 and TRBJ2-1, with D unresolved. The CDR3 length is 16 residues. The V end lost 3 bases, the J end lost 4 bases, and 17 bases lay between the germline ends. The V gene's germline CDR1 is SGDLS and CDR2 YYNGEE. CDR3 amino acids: CASSATFNTVYNEQFF. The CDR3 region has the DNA TGTGCCAGCAGCGCTACCTTCAATACGGTATACAATGAGCAGTTCTTC.

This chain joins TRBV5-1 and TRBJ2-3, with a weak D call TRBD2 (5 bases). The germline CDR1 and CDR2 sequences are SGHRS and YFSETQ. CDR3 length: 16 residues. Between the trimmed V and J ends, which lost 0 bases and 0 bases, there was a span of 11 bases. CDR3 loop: CASSLVAGGSTDTQYF. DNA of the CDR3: TGCGCCAGCAGCTTGGTTGCGGGTGGGAGCACAGATACGCAGTATTTT.